This TCR beta chain was profiled in a study of blood T cell repertoires in COVID-19. Clones were read by immunoSEQ multiplex PCR, and TCRdb kept only the in-frame ones, dropping some. The top ten hold approximately 1.6% of the sample, which has about 140,000 clones, roughly four fifths seen once. This clone was detected once. The CDR3 has 12 amino acids. V was trimmed by 4 bases and J by 4 bases, leaving 11 bases between them. Germline-derived CDR1 and CDR2 are GTSNPN and SVGIG (reference sequence). Specimen: PBMCs or T cells enriched from blood (not recorded which). The clonotype comes from a young woman who had been exposed to COVID-19. The chain has TRBV30 and TRBJ2-7, with D maybe TRBD1 (6 bases). CDR3 nucleotides: TGTGCCTGGAATTTGGGGGCTTACGAGCAGTACTTC. It specifies CAWNLGAYEQYF.